This record covers a single T cell receptor beta chain. This clonotype came up a few times. It lacks a known antigen. Base quality data are lacking; no much larger clone is found one base away. CDR3 length: 13 amino acids, cysteine to phenylalanine. The CDR3 DNA has 39 bases and is translated from base 1. CDR1 and CDR2 are read off the germline V gene as SNHLY and FYNNEI. V gives up 8 bases and J gives up 2 bases, and the segment between their germline ends measures 9 bases. All donors were healthy Caucasians. The twin cohort consisted of three pairs of female monozygotic twins, all aged roughly 18 to 30 years. Peripheral blood mononuclear cells were used as the source from which RNA for TCR libraries was isolated. The data belong to a study of identical twins (dated by TCRdb to about 2016). About the study as a whole: To test whether fetal clonotypes persist, the study used deep sequencing on TCR alpha and beta repertoires from monozygotic twins, unrelated adults of various ages, and cord blood. To rule out contamination, replicate twin experiments were performed at different times with different library preparation protocols. Broader findings and caveats from the paper: Conclusions relied on cross-sectional statistical analysis, since the same donors could not be followed over many years. Fewer insertions were carried by abundant cord blood beta clonotypes; a weaker similar trend was observed in young adult naive repertoires, while no such trend was observed in memory repertoires. Invariant T cells such as MAIT and iNKT could partly confound zero-insertion analyses, although diverse VJ usage argued against such confounding for most clonotypes. The excess sharing between twins in beta out-of-frame sequences was weaker because fewer shared sequences reduced the signal-to-noise ratio. Out-of-frame TCR alpha sequences shared between twins showed an excess of low generation-probability sequences compared with coincidental sharing between unrelated individuals. In monozygotic twins, out-of-frame TCR alpha sharing was systematically underestimated by recombination models, although the models agreed with sharing between unrelated individuals.

Libraries were constructed by 5' RACE. This sample was sequenced with an Illumina HiSeq 2000. A universal primer binding site was introduced by template switching, and a unique molecular identifier was present in the final cDNA, enabling accurate counting of TCR cDNA molecules. Specific primers in the conserved constant-segment region were used to synthesize first-strand cDNA for the TCR alpha and beta chains. Each cDNA library was double barcoded, with a SMART-Mk sample barcode plus Illumina barcodes, to control for contamination. TruSeq adapter sequences and Illumina sample barcodes were added in two successive PCR steps. TCR alpha and beta cDNA libraries were sequenced on the Illumina HiSeq platform with custom primers. Per the source publication's procedure: Raw reads were processed with MiGEC to extract unique molecular identifiers, and MiXCR was used to determine CDR3 positions. Recombination models were inferred per individual with the repgenHMM and IGoR tools using an EM algorithm. Shared clonotypes were analyzed with the tcR package in R, and sharing was normalized by the product of cloneset sizes. To study raw recombination free of thymic and clonal selection effects, out-of-frame nonproductive sequences were analyzed. TCRdb reprocessed the public reads (quality trimming at Q25 with fastp, clone calling with MiXCR) and kept in-frame beta chains. Entries are consolidated by CDR3 protein sequence, retaining the most common genes and DNA. These V and J calls are TCRdb output, not the study's own analysis. The sample table contains under 800,000 distinct CDR3 sequences; only one count was recorded for 21% of them. The ten largest account for 4.3% of the sample.

The same sample was also studied in work on T cells expressing NK-cell markers. The second investigation adds: TCR beta-chain repertoires were profiled in sorted CD3+CD56+NKG2C+, CD3+CD56+NKG2C- and CD3+CD56-NKG2C+ T-cell subsets from seven or eight donors. Of the eight sequenced donors, seven were found to be HCMV-seropositive and one was found to be HCMV-seronegative. To restrict sorting to alphabetaTCR-expressing T cells, an anti-gammadeltaTCR antibody was added in several experiments. For five or six donors, the dominant CD3+CD56+NKG2C+ clonotypes were among the top 10 CD8+ clonotypes and accounted for roughly 1.0-7.5% of CD8+ T cells. Those dominant clonotypes were again the most abundant among CD3+CD56-NKG2C+ cells in several donors, at 28.3-60.1%. Whether the expanded NKG2C-expressing T cell clones were specific for HCMV antigens was left unclear. Randomly selected healthy volunteers, three men and five women, were used as the eight sequenced donors. HCMV-specific IgG was detected in serum with a commercial ELISA kit to determine HCMV serostatus. For six donors, bulk peripheral blood T-cell repertoires were also sequenced from unsorted PBMC. MIGEC handled demultiplexing of the reads and grouping by UMI, while MiTCR was used to assemble and quantify clonotypes. To exclude erroneous sequences, only TCR cDNA sequences supported by at least two reads were retained. The tcR package was used for downstream repertoire analysis, and clonotypes were matched across fractions by CDR3 nucleotide sequence plus V segment. Antigen specificity was annotated against VDJdb with VDJmatch, allowing one amino acid substitution in CDR3.

The sequence derives from a young woman in good health. What was sequenced was PBMCs. Recombination connected TRBV2 to TRBJ2-2; the D gene is not confidently resolved. The CDR3 in this case is CASGIYNTGELFF. The nucleotide sequence is TGTGCCAGCGGTATCTATAACACCGGGGAGCTGTTTTTT.